The rows below give T cell receptor beta chains drawn from one sample of a study of identical twins. From the 5' RACE reads, TCRdb called clonotypes with MiXCR, one entry per CDR3 protein. The data contain 450,000 to 500,000 distinct CDR3 sequences, 13% to 15% of them seen just once; the ten biggest clones take up about 1%. The same data also went into a second study, on yellow fever vaccine responses in identical twins.

The source material was CD4+ T cells sorted from blood. These receptors were collected from a woman under 30 in good health. CDR3s include the opening cysteine and the closing phenylalanine or tryptophan. D genes are given only for firm matches. Size tells how often a clone was seen (once, few, many) or the class of an expanded clone, and some rows leave it out.

>TRBJ1-5|TRBV15|TRBD1|-
TGTGCCACCAGCAGGCCCGGGACAGGGGGCCATGGTCAGCCCCAGCATTTT
CATSRPGTGGHGQPQHF
>TRBJ2-5|TRBV30|-|-
TGTGCCTGGAGTCACCTCGGGTCTCAAGAGACCCAGTACTTC
CAWSHLGSQETQYF
>TRBJ2-1|TRBV13|TRBD2|-
TGTGCCAGCAGCTTAACCAGGGCTGGACTAGCGGGGAGGGTTGAGCAGTTCTTC
CASSLTRAGLAGRVEQFF
>TRBJ1-2|TRBV28|-|few
TGTGCCAGCAGTCAGAACTATGGCTACACCTTC
CASSQNYGYTF
>TRBJ2-1|TRBV9|TRBD1|few
TGTGCCAGCAGCGTTTTTTCCGGGACAGACTTTCTAGCATCCTACAATGAGCAGTTCTTC
CASSVFSGTDFLASYNEQFF
>TRBJ2-2|TRBV5-4|-|few
TGTGCCAGCAGCCCCCAGACAGGGAACACCGGGGAGCTGTTTTTT
CASSPQTGNTGELFF
>TRBJ2-5|TRBV21-1|-|-
TGTGCCAGCAGCAAAGAGGCTAGCGGGGGTCCTCAAGAGACCCAGTACTTC
CASSKEASGGPQETQYF
>TRBJ2-4|TRBV20-1|TRBD2|once
TGCAGTGCCAACTTACGAGCGGGGGGCATACAAAACATTCAGTACTTC
CSANLRAGGIQNIQYF
>TRBJ2-3|TRBV10-3|-|-
TGTGCCATCAGTGAGGAGCGATCCACAGATACGCAGTATTTT
CAISEERSTDTQYF
>TRBJ1-1|TRBV6-5|-|many
TGTGCCAGCAGTTACTCACAGGGCGGCACTGAAGCTTTCTTT
CASSYSQGGTEAFF
>TRBJ2-2|TRBV20-1|-|-
TGCAGTGCTAGAGACCCCAGGACATCCTCGAACACCGGGGAGCTGTTTTTT
CSARDPRTSSNTGELFF
>TRBJ2-3|TRBV10-3|-|few
TGTGCCATCAGCCCTCAGGGAGAAACGCAGTATTTT
CAISPQGETQYF
>TRBJ2-5|TRBV4-3|TRBD2|many
TGCGCCAGCAGCCAAGATCGGGCTAGCGGGAAATTGAGAGACCAAGAGACCCAGTACTTC
CASSQDRASGKLRDQETQYF
>TRBJ1-1|TRBV2|-|many
TGTGCCAGCAAAGGGGGTAACACTGAAGCTTTCTTT
CASKGGNTEAFF
>TRBJ1-6|TRBV7-2|TRBD1|-
TGTGCCAGCAGCTTGAGGGACAGGGGGCGTTCACCCCTCCACTTT
CASSLRDRGRSPLHF
>TRBJ2-3|TRBV4-3|-|-
TGCGCCAGCAGCCTCGTGGGGGCTAGCACAGATACGCAGTATTTT
CASSLVGASTDTQYF
>TRBJ2-1|TRBV28|TRBD2|few
TGTGCCAGCAGAACGACTAGCGGGAGGGTTATTTACAATGAGCAGTTCTTC
CASRTTSGRVIYNEQFF
>TRBJ2-1|TRBV6-2/TRBV6-3|-|few
TGTGCCAGCAGTCGAAAGAAGTCCTACAATGAGCAGTTCTTC
CASSRKKSYNEQFF
>TRBJ2-1|TRBV20-1|TRBD2|few
TGCAGTGCTGGGGCTTTAAGCGGGAGTTTTTTCGCTGAGCAGTTCTTC
CSAGALSGSFFAEQFF
>TRBJ2-3|TRBV5-1|TRBD2|-
TGCGCCAGCAGCTGGTCCCTAGCGGGGGCGAACCCTAGCACAGATACGCAGTATTTT
CASSWSLAGANPSTDTQYF
>TRBJ2-5|TRBV20-1|-|-
TGCAGTGCTAGGAGGATCGAGATGTACTTC
CSARRIEMYF
>TRBJ2-7|TRBV19|-|-
TGTGCCAGTAGCCCTGGGACGGACACCTACGAGCAGTACTTC
CASSPGTDTYEQYF
>TRBJ2-1|TRBV4-1|-|few
TGCGCCAGCAGCCAAGATCACCGTATCGGCAATGAGCAGTTCTTC
CASSQDHRIGNEQFF
>TRBJ2-7|TRBV6-2/TRBV6-3|-|few
TGTGCCAGCGGGCAAAACGAGCAGTACTTC
CASGQNEQYF
>TRBJ2-7|TRBV30|-|few
TGTGCCTGGAGTGTACGTGGACCCTACGAGCAGTACTTC
CAWSVRGPYEQYF
>TRBJ1-5|TRBV2|-|few
TGTGCCAGCAGTGATTGGGGGTTTGGTCAGCCCCAGCATTTT
CASSDWGFGQPQHF
>TRBJ1-5|TRBV15|-|-
TGTGCCACCAGCAGAGGGGGGATACGTCAGCCCCAGCATTTT
CATSRGGIRQPQHF
>TRBJ2-7|TRBV20-1|TRBD1|few
TGCAGTGCCCCGGGGACAGGGAACTACGAGCAGTACTTC
CSAPGTGNYEQYF
>TRBJ2-1|TRBV2|-|-
TGTGCCAGCAGTGAACAGTACAATGAGCAGTTCTTC
CASSEQYNEQFF
>TRBJ2-7|TRBV30|TRBD2|many
TGTGCCTGGAGACCCGGGACTAGCGTTGGCGAGCAGTACTTC
CAWRPGTSVGEQYF
>TRBJ2-2|TRBV5-1|TRBD2|-
TGCGCCAGCAGAGAGCGGGGGGCCACCGGGGAGCTGTTTTTT
CASRERGATGELFF
>TRBJ1-2|TRBV27|TRBD1|-
TGTGCCAGCAGTGTCCGACAGGGGGGCTATGGCTACACCTTC
CASSVRQGGYGYTF
>TRBJ2-5|TRBV11-2|TRBD1|few
TGTGCCAGCAGCTTAGGAGGCAGGGGGCAAGAGACCCAGTACTTC
CASSLGGRGQETQYF
>TRBJ2-7|TRBV21-1|-|-
TGTGCCAGCAGCAAAGTTACGCCGGGACAGGGCGCCTACGAGCAGTACTTC
CASSKVTPGQGAYEQYF
>TRBJ2-2|TRBV24-1|-|few
TGTGCCACCAGTGATTTAGGTAACAAGAACACCGGGGAGCTGTTTTTT
CATSDLGNKNTGELFF
>TRBJ2-5|TRBV7-2|-|-
TGTGCCAGCAGCCCAGCGGTCTTAGGAGGAGAGACCCAGTACTTC
CASSPAVLGGETQYF
>TRBJ1-1|TRBV7-2|-|few
TGTGCCAGCAGCTTCTATGGGGCTTCGAACACTGAAGCTTTCTTT
CASSFYGASNTEAFF
>TRBJ2-7|TRBV11-2|-|-
TGTGCCAGCAGCCCGCAACGGGTAGAGGGTTCCGAGCAGTACTTC
CASSPQRVEGSEQYF
>TRBJ1-1|TRBV12-3/TRBV12-4|-|few
TGTGCCAGCAGTACGCTGACGGGTGAGGGTGAAGCTTTCTTT
CASSTLTGEGEAFF
>TRBJ2-1|TRBV20-1|-|many
TGCAGTGCTAGCAGGCAAAACAATGAGCAGTTCTTC
CSASRQNNEQFF